This T cell receptor beta chain comes out of a study of T-cell memory formation after mild COVID-19. Study background: Largely donor-specific sequence clusters came from a couple of donors.

Study observations and caveats: There was a balanced CD4/CD8 profile in clones contracting day 15 to 85, and later expanders leaned CD4+. Clones that contracted clustered mainly in CM and EM if CD4+ and in EMRA if CD8+.

This clonotype has just a few counts. No antigen is known for it. Constant-segment primers and 5'RACE yielded cDNA libraries for TCR alpha and TCR beta, each carrying sample barcodes and UMIs. From the 5' RACE reads, TCRdb called clonotypes with MiXCR, one entry per CDR3 protein. The sample has around 370,000 distinct CDR3 sequences, around a fifth seen once; the top ten hold 12%. Germline V lookup: CDR1 SGHDT, CDR2 YYEEEE. Trimming removed 0 bases from V and 0 bases from J; junction bases left unmatched: 4. The CDR3 runs 18 residues. The genes are TRBV5-6 and TRBJ2-6, with 9 bases identical to TRBD1. The specimen sequenced was PBMCs or a T cell subset sorted from them (not recorded which). This receptor was taken from an adult woman who had mild COVID-19 (a few samples of this study predate the infection). Cell type and time point are not known. For the CDR3, the DNA is TGTGCCAGCAGCTTGGAGCCGGGACAGGGCTCTGGGGCCAACGTCCTGACTTTC. Residues: CASSLEPGQGSGANVLTF.